The clone carrying this T cell receptor (beta chain) was observed many times. Germline V gives CDR1 MGHRA, CDR2 YSYEKL. Losses at the gene ends were 2 bases for V and 5 bases for J; bases not matched to a gene: 7. There are 15 residues in the CDR3. The sample originates from a study of metastatic and nonmetastatic thyroid tumors. TCRdb reanalyzed the PCR reads with MiXCR. This table has some 93,000 clones, about 12% appearing once. The entire patient cohort was treatment-naive prior to thyroid surgery. This TCR came from a female donor with papillary thyroid cancer or a benign thyroid nodule (not recorded which). Some clones in this sample may be carry-over from other donors' samples. The V call is TRBV4-1, the J call TRBJ2-5; 8 bases match TRBD1. Sequencing was carried out using blood. DNA for the CDR3: TGCGCCAGCAGCCAAACGACAGGGGCGAGGGAGACCCAGTACTTC. Protein: CASSQTTGARETQYF.